This T cell receptor (beta chain) was documented in a study of identical twins. One entry per CDR3 protein results from TCRdb running MiXCR on the 5' RACE reads. In the table there are 400,000 to 500,000 distinct CDR3 sequences, around 18% of which are singletons. V was clipped by 7 bases and J by 8 bases, with 20 bases between them. CDR1 is ENHRY, CDR2 SYGVKD, per germline. The CDR3 sequence is 15 residues long. The material sequenced was naive T cells sorted from blood. J is TRBJ2-2 and V is TRBV10-3; maybe TRBD1 (6 bases). The source is a man in his fifties or sixties in good health. CDR3 nucleotides: TGTGCCATCACCAGCCAGGGGAATACACCGGGGGAGCTGTTTTTT. Translating gives CAITSQGNTPGELFF.